Each of the 19 T cell receptor beta chains below was sequenced from the same sample in a study of neurological immune-mediated disorders. TCRdb reanalysed the 5' RACE reads using MiXCR and keeps one entry per CDR3 protein. The sample has tens of thousands of distinct CDR3 sequences; approximately 2.7% are singletons. Sequencing was carried out using PBMCs. The source of these receptors is a woman in her fifties or sixties with multiple sclerosis.

As for this clonotype: A much larger clone sits a single nucleotide away, making a read error possible. The V call is TRBV5-1, the J call TRBJ1-1; D is unresolved. V gave up 7 bases and J gave up 1 base, with 11 bases separating them. The CDR3 is made up of 13 amino acids. Germline V gene lookup returns CDR1 SGHRS and CDR2 YFSETQ. The CDR3 DNA is TGCGCCAGCGGGAAAGAATCGAACACTGAAGCTTTCTTT. This encodes CASGKESNTEAFF.

This clonotype occurred many times. This chain joins TRBV27 and TRBJ2-7, with D perhaps TRBD1 (7 bases). The germline V gene encodes CDR1 MNHEY and CDR2 SMNVEV (reference sequence). This CDR3 comprises 14 residues. V was cut by 7 bases and J by 2 bases, with 15 bases left in between. The CDR3 DNA sequence: TGTGCCAGCAACGCGGGACAGCTACCCTACGAGCAGTACTTC. Translated, it gives CASNAGQLPYEQYF.

This clonotype was recorded many times. The CDR3 nucleotides read TGTGCCAGCGCGGAGACGCGTGATAATTCACCCCTCCACTTT. Amino acids: CASAETRDNSPLHF. The rearrangement uses TRBV27 and TRBJ1-6; D is uncertain. CDR1 MNHEY and CDR2 SMNVEV come from the germline V gene (reference sequence). V lost 8 bases and J lost 5, with 13 bases in between. This CDR3 has 14 amino acids.

This clonotype occurred a few times. The chain is built from TRBV20-1 and TRBJ2-4, with 7 bases fitting TRBD2. The CDR3 extends over 14 amino acids. J lost 8 bases, V lost 1 base, and 8 bases had no gene match. The germline gives CDR1 DFQATT, CDR2 SNEGSKA (reference sequence). The CDR3 sequence is CSARGPTRGDIQYF. CDR3 coding DNA: TGCAGTGCTAGAGGACCCACACGGGGGGACATTCAGTACTTC.

The rearrangement uses TRBV29-1 and TRBJ1-1, with D uncertain. Trimming took off 6 bases at V and 1 base at J, with 18 bases between the two ends. Looked up from germline, CDR1 is SQVTM and CDR2 is ANQGSEA. The length of the CDR3 is 15 residues. The DNA for the CDR3 is TGCAGCGTCCTAACCCGGACGGATCCGAACACTGAAGCTTTCTTT. This sequence encodes CSVLTRTDPNTEAFF.

In its sample, this clonotype was seen many times. This chain joins TRBV6-2 or TRBV6-3 and TRBJ2-7; the D is unclear. V gave up 8 bases and J gave up 3 bases, with 14 bases separating them. The CDR3 totals 13 residues. Germline values: CDR1 MNHEY, CDR2 SVGEGT. As DNA, the CDR3 is TGTGCCAGCGGGCTTCCATCCTTCTACGAGCAGTACTTC. It is translated as CASGLPSFYEQYF.

This clonotype was seen repeatedly, ten times or more. The chain employs TRBV5-1 and TRBJ2-1, with D perhaps being TRBD1 or TRBD2 (5 bases each). CDR1 and CDR2 from the germline V gene are SGHRS and YFSETQ. Trimming took off 4 bases at V and 4 bases at J, with 12 bases between the two ends. The CDR3 consists of 14 residues. In DNA, the CDR3 is TGCGCCAGCAGCCCGGGGACGGTTTACAATGAGCAGTTCTTC. Protein sequence: CASSPGTVYNEQFF.

This clonotype came up many times. The J gene is TRBJ1-1, the V gene TRBV6-2 or TRBV6-3, with 8 bases fitting TRBD1. The germline gives CDR1 MNHEY, CDR2 SVGEGT. This CDR3 is built from 11 residues. J lost 10 bases, V lost 5 bases, and 3 bases had no gene match. CDR3 residues: CASSPGTGAFF. CDR3 DNA: TGTGCCAGCAGTCCCGGGACAGGAGCTTTCTTT.

This clonotype was seen at least ten times. V and J are TRBV5-1 and TRBJ2-7; 9 bases match TRBD1. V gave up 4 bases and J gave up 1 base; unmatched junction bases: 6. Germline V gene sequence: CDR1 SGHRS, CDR2 YFSETQ. This CDR3 is 15 amino acids long. The CDR3 coding sequence is TGCGCCAGCAGCCGGGGACAGGGAACGTCCTACGAGCAGTACTTC. Translation: CASSRGQGTSYEQYF.

This clonotype was counted many times. J is TRBJ1-2 and V is TRBV12-3 or TRBV12-4; the D is unclear. The CDR3 extends over 12 amino acids. The ends were cut back, 4 bases at V and 6 bases at J, with 9 bases in the middle. The CDR3 nucleotides are TGTGCCAGCAGTTATGGACGCAATGGCTACACCTTC. Translated, it gives CASSYGRNGYTF.

This chain links TRBV11-3 with TRBJ2-5; 7 bases line up with TRBD1. Germline assignment: CDR1 SGHNT and CDR2 YENEEA. This CDR3 comprises 13 residues. After removal of 5 bases from V and 5 bases from J, the junction contained 5 bases not matched to a gene. Here the CDR3 reads CASSRGLEETQYF. The CDR3 bases are TGTGCCAGCAGCAGGGGGCTCGAGGAGACCCAGTACTTC.

This clonotype was found many times. The V call is TRBV29-1, the J call TRBJ2-3; possible D gene TRBD2, 7 bases. Trimming pared 0 bases from V and 0 bases from J, leaving 13 bases between. Per the germline V gene, CDR1 is SQVTM and CDR2 is ANQGSEA. The CDR3 runs to 16 residues. CDR3 in amino acids: CSVEDRAGASTDTQYF. CDR3 DNA: TGCAGCGTTGAAGATCGGGCGGGGGCCAGCACAGATACGCAGTATTTT.

Ten or more counts support this clonotype. The genes are TRBV20-1 and TRBJ1-2; maybe TRBD1 (5 bases). Germline-derived CDR1 and CDR2 are DFQATT and SNEGSKA (reference sequence). Trimming stripped 6 bases from V and 4 bases from J, with 12 bases between. There are 12 residues in the CDR3. This CDR3 reads CSAPDSRYGYTF. The DNA of the CDR3 is TGCAGTGCCCCTGACAGCCGCTATGGCTACACCTTC.

This chain connects TRBV11-2 to TRBJ2-5; D possibly corresponds to TRBD1 (8 bases). CDR1 and CDR2 from the germline V gene are SGHAT and FQNNGV. This CDR3 is built from 16 residues. The ends were cut back, 6 bases at V and 4 bases at J, with 21 bases in the middle. CDR3 sequence reads: CASRQGGRKPGETQYF. In DNA, the CDR3 is TGTGCCAGCAGACAGGGGGGGAGAAAACCCGGAGAGACCCAGTACTTC.

This clonotype appeared many times. The chain carries TRBV5-1 and TRBJ2-1, with a weak D call TRBD2 (5 bases). Trimming pared 0 bases from V and 2 bases from J, leaving 12 bases between. The CDR3 totals 16 residues. Germline CDR1 and CDR2: SGHRS and YFSETQ. CDR3: CASSLAGRATYNEQFF. CDR3 coding DNA: TGCGCCAGCAGCTTGGCCGGGCGGGCCACCTACAATGAGCAGTTCTTC.

This clonotype was seen many times. The chain uses TRBV7-9 and TRBJ2-5, with TRBD1 matching 7 bases. The CDR3 is 13 residues long. V lost 5 bases and J lost 4; bases outside the gene matches: 4. Germline V CDR1 and CDR2: SEHNR, FQNEAQ (reference sequence). CDR3 nucleotides: TGTGCCAGCAGCCACAGGGGAGTAGAGACCCAGTACTTC. Amino acid sequence: CASSHRGVETQYF. Full variable domain (outside the CDR3, taken from reference TRBV7-9 and TRBJ2-5): DTGVSQNPRHKITKRGQNVTFRCDPISEHNRLYWYRQTLGQGPEFLTYFQNEAQLEKSRLLSDRFSAERPKGSFSTLEIQRTEQGDSAMYLCASSHRGVETQYFGPGTRLLVL.

This clonotype is medium-sized in the sample. V usage is TRBV7-3 and J usage is TRBJ2-1, with 8 bases matching TRBD2. The CDR3 is made up of 12 amino acids. Germline V gene lookup returns CDR1 SGHTA and CDR2 FQGTGA. The ends lost 6 bases at V and 6 bases at J; junction bases unmatched: 1. For the CDR3, the DNA is TGTGCCAGCAGTGGGACTAGCAATGAGCAGTTCTTC. Protein product: CASSGTSNEQFF. The complete variable domain, with remaining parts taken from reference TRBV7-3 and TRBJ2-1, reads GAGVSQTPSNKVTEKGKYVELRCDPISGHTALYWYRQSLGQGPEFLIYFQGTGAADDSGLPNDRFFAVRPEGSVSTLKIQRTERGDSAVYLCASSGTSNEQFFGPGTRLTVL.

Many counts were recorded for this clonotype. J is TRBJ2-5 and V is TRBV18; D is possibly TRBD1 or TRBD2 (6 bases each). Germline-derived CDR1 and CDR2 are KGHSH and LQKENI. This CDR3 comprises 15 residues. Trimming pared 4 bases from V and 1 base from J, leaving 13 bases between. DNA of the CDR3: TGTGCCAGCTCACGGGCCGGGGGCACCCAAGAGACCCAGTACTTC. Encoded protein: CASSRAGGTQETQYF.

This clonotype is medium-sized. The chain joins TRBV5-6 to TRBJ1-1; possible D gene TRBD1, 5 bases. CDR3 length equals 14 residues. Per germline, CDR1 SGHDT and CDR2 YYEEEE. Between the trimmed V and J ends, which lost 4 bases and 1 base, there was a span of 11 bases. In DNA, the CDR3 is TGTGCCAGCAGCCGGGGACGCGCGAACACTGAAGCTTTCTTT. Translated: CASSRGRANTEAFF.